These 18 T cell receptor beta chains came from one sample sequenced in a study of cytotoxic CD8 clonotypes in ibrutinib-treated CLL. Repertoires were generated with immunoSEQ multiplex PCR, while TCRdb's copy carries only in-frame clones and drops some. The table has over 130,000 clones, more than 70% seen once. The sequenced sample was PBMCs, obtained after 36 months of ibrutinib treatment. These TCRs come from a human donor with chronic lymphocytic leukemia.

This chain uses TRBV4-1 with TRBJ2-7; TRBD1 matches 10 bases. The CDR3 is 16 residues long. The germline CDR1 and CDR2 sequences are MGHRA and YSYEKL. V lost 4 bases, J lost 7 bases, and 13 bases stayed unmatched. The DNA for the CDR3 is TGCGCCAGCAGCCCAGGCGGTGGGACAGGGGCGAGGGAGCAGTACTTC. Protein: CASSPGGGTGAREQYF.

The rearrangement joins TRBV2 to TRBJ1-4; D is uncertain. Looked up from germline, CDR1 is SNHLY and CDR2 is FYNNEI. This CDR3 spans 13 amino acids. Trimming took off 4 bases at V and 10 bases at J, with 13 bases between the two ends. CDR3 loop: CASSGSRPGKLFF. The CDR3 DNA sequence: TGTGCCAGCAGTGGGTCCAGGCCAGGAAAACTGTTTTTT.

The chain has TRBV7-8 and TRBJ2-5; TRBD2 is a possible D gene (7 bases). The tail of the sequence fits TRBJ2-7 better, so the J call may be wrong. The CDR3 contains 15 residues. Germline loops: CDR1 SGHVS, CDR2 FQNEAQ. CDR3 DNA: TGTGCCAGCAACTACCGCAGGGGCGGGAGCTACGAGCAGTACTTC. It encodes CASNYRRGGSYEQYF.

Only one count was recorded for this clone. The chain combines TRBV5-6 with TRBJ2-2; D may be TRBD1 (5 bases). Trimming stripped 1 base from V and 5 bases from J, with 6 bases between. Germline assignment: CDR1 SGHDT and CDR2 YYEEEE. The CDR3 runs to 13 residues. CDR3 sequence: CASSLTGTGELFF. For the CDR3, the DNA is TGTGCCAGCAGCTTGACAGGTACCGGGGAGCTGTTTTTT.

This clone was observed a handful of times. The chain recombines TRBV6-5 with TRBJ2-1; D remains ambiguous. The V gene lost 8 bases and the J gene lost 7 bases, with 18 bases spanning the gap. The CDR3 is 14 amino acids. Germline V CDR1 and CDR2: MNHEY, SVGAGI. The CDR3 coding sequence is TGTGCCAGCTGCCGGACGAGGTTAAGTAATGAGCAGTTCTTC. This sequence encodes CASCRTRLSNEQFF.

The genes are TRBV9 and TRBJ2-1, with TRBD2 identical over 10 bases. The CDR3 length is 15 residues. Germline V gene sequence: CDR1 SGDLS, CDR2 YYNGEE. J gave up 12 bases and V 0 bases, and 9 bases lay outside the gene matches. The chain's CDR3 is CASSVEIAGGGPQFF. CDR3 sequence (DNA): TGTGCCAGCAGCGTAGAGATAGCGGGGGGCGGGCCGCAGTTCTTC. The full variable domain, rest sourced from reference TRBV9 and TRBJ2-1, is DSGVTQTPKHLITATGQRVTLRCSPRSGDLSVYWYQQSLDQGLQFLIQYYNGEERAKGNILERFSAQQFPDLHSELNLSSLELGDSALYFCASSVEIAGGGPQFFGPGTRLTVL.

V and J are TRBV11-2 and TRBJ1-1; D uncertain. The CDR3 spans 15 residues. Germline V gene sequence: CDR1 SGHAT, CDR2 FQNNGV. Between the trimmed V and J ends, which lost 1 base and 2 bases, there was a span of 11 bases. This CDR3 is CASSLVGQINTEAFF. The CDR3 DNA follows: TGTGCCAGCAGCTTAGTCGGGCAGATCAACACTGAAGCTTTCTTT.

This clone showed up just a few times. The CDR3 bases are TGCGCCAGCAGCCCACTGCAGGGTACTAACACCGGGGAGCTGTTTTTT. It codes for CASSPLQGTNTGELFF. The chain couples TRBV4-1 to TRBJ2-2, with TRBD1 as a possible D gene (5 bases). V gave up 4 bases and J gave up 2 bases, with 14 bases separating them. Per germline, CDR1 MGHRA and CDR2 YSYEKL. The CDR3 contains 16 residues.

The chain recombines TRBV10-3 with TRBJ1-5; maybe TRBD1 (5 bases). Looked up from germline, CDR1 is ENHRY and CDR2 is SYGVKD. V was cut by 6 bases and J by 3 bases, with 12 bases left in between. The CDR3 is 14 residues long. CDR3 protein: CAISKQEYNQPQHF. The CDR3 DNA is TGTGCCATCAGCAAACAGGAGTACAATCAGCCCCAGCATTTT.

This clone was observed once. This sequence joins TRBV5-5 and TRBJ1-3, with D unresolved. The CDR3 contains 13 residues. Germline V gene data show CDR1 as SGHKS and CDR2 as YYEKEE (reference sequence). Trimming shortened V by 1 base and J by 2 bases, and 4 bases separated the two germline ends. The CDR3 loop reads CASSLWTGNTIYF. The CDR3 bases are TGTGCCAGCAGCTTGTGGACTGGAAACACCATATATTTT.

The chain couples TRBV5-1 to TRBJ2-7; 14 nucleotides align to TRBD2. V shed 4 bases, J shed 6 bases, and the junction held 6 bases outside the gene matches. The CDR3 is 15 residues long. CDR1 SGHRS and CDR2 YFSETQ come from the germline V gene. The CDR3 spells CASSTTSGGAGEQYF. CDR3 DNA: TGCGCCAGCAGCACGACTAGCGGGGGGGCCGGCGAGCAGTACTTC.

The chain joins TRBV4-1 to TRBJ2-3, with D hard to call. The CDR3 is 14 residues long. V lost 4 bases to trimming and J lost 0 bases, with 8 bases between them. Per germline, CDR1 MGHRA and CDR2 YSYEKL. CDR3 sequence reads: CASSPPSSTDTQYF. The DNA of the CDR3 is TGCGCCAGCAGCCCCCCCTCTAGCACAGATACGCAGTATTTT.

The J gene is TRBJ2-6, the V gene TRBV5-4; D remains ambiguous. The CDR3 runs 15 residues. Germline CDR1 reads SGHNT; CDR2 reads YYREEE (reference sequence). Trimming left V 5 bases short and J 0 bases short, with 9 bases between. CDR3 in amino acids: CASRGYHSGANVLTF. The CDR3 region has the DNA TGTGCCAGCAGAGGGTACCACTCTGGGGCCAACGTCCTGACTTTC.

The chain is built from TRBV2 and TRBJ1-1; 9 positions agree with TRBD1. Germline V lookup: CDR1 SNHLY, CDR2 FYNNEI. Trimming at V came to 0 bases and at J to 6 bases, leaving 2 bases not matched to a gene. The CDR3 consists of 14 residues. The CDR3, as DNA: TGTGCCAGCAGTGAAGCGGGACAGGGTTCTGAAGCTTTCTTT. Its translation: CASSEAGQGSEAFF.

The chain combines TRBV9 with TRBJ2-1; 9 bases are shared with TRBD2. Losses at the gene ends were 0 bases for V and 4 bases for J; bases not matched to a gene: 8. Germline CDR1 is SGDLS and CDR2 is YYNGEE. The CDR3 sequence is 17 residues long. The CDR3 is CASSVEGLAGFYNEQFF. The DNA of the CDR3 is TGTGCCAGCAGCGTAGAAGGGCTAGCGGGATTTTACAATGAGCAGTTCTTC.

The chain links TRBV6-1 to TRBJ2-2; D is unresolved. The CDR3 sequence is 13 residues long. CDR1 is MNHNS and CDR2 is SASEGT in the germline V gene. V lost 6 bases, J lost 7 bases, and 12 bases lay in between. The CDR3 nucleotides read TGTGCCAGCAGCACGCCGGCGAGCGGGGAGCTGTTTTTT. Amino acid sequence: CASSTPASGELFF.

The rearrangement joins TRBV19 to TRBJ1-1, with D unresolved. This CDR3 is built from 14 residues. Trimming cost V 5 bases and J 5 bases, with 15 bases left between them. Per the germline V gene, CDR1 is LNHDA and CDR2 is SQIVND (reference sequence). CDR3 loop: CASSLRASITEAFF. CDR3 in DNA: TGTGCCAGTAGTCTCCGTGCGTCGATTACTGAAGCTTTCTTT.

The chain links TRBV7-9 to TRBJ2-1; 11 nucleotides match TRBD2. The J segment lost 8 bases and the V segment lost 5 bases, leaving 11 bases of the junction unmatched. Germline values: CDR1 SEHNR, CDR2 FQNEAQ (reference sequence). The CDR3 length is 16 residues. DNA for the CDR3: TGTGCCAGCAGCCCTTTTGAGACTAGCGGGATCGATGAGCAGTTCTTC. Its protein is CASSPFETSGIDEQFF. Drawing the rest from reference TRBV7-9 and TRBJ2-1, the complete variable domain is DTGVSQNPRHKITKRGQNVTFRCDPISEHNRLYWYRQTLGQGPEFLTYFQNEAQLEKSRLLSDRFSAERPKGSFSTLEIQRTEQGDSAMYLCASSPFETSGIDEQFFGPGTRLTVL.